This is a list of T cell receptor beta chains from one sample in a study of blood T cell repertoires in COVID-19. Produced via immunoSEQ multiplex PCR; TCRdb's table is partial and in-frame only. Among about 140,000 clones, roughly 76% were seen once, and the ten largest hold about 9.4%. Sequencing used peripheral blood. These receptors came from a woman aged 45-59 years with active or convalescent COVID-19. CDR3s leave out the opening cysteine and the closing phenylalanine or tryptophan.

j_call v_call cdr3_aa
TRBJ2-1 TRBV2 ASSDWSGSSYNEQF
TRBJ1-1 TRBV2 ASTLGHPNTEAF
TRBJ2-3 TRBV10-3 AISQRTGETDTQY
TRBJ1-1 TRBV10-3 AISDPGTGLGTEAF
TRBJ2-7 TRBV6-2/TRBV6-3 ASSMGLAGGTTYEQY
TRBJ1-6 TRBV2 ASSELGGGSPLH
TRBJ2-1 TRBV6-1 ASSEDGGAYNEQF
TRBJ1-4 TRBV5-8 ASSLGATYEKLF
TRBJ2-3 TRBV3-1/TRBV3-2 ASSPGAGQGSVDTQY
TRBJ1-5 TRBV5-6 ASSSGTGRNQPQH